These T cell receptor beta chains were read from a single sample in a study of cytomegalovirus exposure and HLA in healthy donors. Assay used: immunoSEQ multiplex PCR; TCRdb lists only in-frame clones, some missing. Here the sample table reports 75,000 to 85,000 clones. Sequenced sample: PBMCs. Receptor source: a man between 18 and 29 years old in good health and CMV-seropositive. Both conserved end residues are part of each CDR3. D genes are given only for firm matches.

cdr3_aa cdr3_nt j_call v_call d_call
CASSLETAVMGYEQYF TGCGCCAGCAGCTTGGAGACAGCCGTAATGGGATACGAGCAGTACTTC TRBJ2-7 TRBV5-1 NA
CASSLGEGNTIYF TGCGCCAGCAGCCTAGGGGAAGGAAACACCATATATTTT TRBJ1-3 TRBV4-1 NA
CASSMRVSAGELFF TGTGCCAGTAGTATGAGGGTTAGCGCCGGGGAGCTGTTTTTT TRBJ2-2 TRBV19 NA
CSVEIGGAGNQPQHF TGCAGCGTTGAAATAGGGGGCGCGGGCAATCAGCCCCAGCATTTT TRBJ1-5 TRBV29-1 TRBD1
CASSPRQGRSGYTF TGTGCCAGCAGCCCCAGACAGGGACGCAGCGGCTACACCTTC TRBJ1-2 TRBV7-2 TRBD1
CASSDGGVNQPQHF TGTGCCAGCAGTGATGGAGGGGTAAATCAGCCCCAGCATTTT TRBJ1-5 TRBV2 NA
CSVGQGAETQYF TGCAGCGTTGGACAGGGGGCTGAGACCCAGTACTTC TRBJ2-5 TRBV29-1 TRBD1
CASSDSGQGNTDTQYF TGTGCCAGCAGTGACTCGGGGCAGGGGAACACAGATACGCAGTATTTT TRBJ2-3 TRBV6-4 NA
CASSFSDDEAFF TGTGCCAGCAGCTTTAGTGATGATGAAGCTTTCTTT TRBJ1-1 TRBV5-6 NA
CASSWTGDSNQPQHF TGTGCCAGTAGCTGGACGGGAGATAGCAATCAGCCCCAGCATTTT TRBJ1-5 TRBV19 NA
CASSPRDRANGELFF TGCGCCAGCAGCCCCCGGGACAGGGCCAACGGGGAGCTGTTTTTT TRBJ2-2 TRBV4-1 TRBD1
CASSEVTGKGEGYTF TGTGCCAGCAGTGAGGTGACAGGGAAAGGGGAAGGCTACACCTTC TRBJ1-2 TRBV6-1 TRBD1
CASSVTGANTEAFF TGTGCCAGCAGCGTAACAGGAGCGAACACTGAAGCTTTCTTT TRBJ1-1 TRBV13 NA
CASSRLSGGIETQYF TGTGCCAGCAGCCGGTTATCAGGGGGCATCGAGACCCAGTACTTC TRBJ2-5 TRBV2 TRBD1
CASSPWSDEQYF TGTGCCAGCTCACCATGGAGTGACGAGCAGTACTTC TRBJ2-7 TRBV18 NA
CASSGEAGGRYEQYF TGTGCCAGCAGTGGGGAGGCGGGAGGGCGTTACGAGCAGTACTTC TRBJ2-7 TRBV6-1 TRBD2
CAYGGGRGNTIYF TGTGCCTACGGCGGGGGGCGTGGAAACACCATATATTTT TRBJ1-3 TRBV30 NA
CASRGQGTDTQYF TGTGCCAGCAGGGGACAGGGGACAGATACGCAGTATTTT TRBJ2-3 TRBV6-5 TRBD1
CASTLPGGLSNQPQHF TGTGCCAGCACCCTACCCGGGGGGCTGAGCAATCAGCCCCAGCATTTT TRBJ1-5 TRBV28 NA
CASSFKRSGYSGNTIYF TGTGCCAGCAGCTTTAAGCGGTCAGGCTACTCTGGAAACACCATATATTTT TRBJ1-3 TRBV5-4 NA
CASSEDGREGHQPQHF TGTGCCAGCAGTGAAGACGGCAGGGAGGGCCATCAGCCCCAGCATTTT TRBJ1-5 TRBV6-1 NA
CASRLTESSYEQYF TGTGCCAGCAGACTCACAGAGAGCTCCTACGAGCAGTACTTC TRBJ2-7 TRBV7-9 NA
CASNRESANTEAFF TGTGCCAGCAACCGAGAGAGTGCGAACACTGAAGCTTTCTTT TRBJ1-1 TRBV5-8 NA
CASSPPGGPYNEQFF TGTGCCAGCAGCCCCCCGGGAGGGCCCTACAATGAGCAGTTCTTC TRBJ2-1 TRBV11-2 TRBD2
CASSYSKVGATEAFF TGTGCCAGCAGTTACTCTAAGGTTGGGGCCACTGAAGCTTTCTTT TRBJ1-1 TRBV6-5 NA
CASSEAAGGTDTQYF TGTGCCAGCAGTGAAGCTGCGGGCGGCACAGATACGCAGTATTTT TRBJ2-3 TRBV6-1 NA
CASSLTSGGEQFF TGTGCCAGCAGCTTGACTAGCGGGGGTGAGCAGTTCTTC TRBJ2-1 TRBV5-4 TRBD2
CSVEEGSGTEAFF TGCAGCGTTGAGGAGGGAAGCGGCACTGAAGCTTTCTTT TRBJ1-1 TRBV29-1 NA
CASTGDTEAFF TGTGCCTCCACAGGGGACACTGAAGCTTTCTTT TRBJ1-1 TRBV28 TRBD1
CASSEALSGRYTQYF TGTGCCAGCAGTGAAGCACTTAGCGGGAGGTATACGCAGTATTTT TRBJ2-3 TRBV2 TRBD2
CASSLGDPGGSTEAFF TGCGCCAGCAGCTTGGGTGATCCAGGGGGAAGCACTGAAGCTTTCTTT TRBJ1-1 TRBV5-1 TRBD1
CASSLPWGRNTEAFF TGTGCCAGCAGCTTACCTTGGGGCAGGAACACTGAAGCTTTCTTT TRBJ1-1 TRBV11-2 NA
CASSDGGANNEQFF TGTGCCAGCAGCGACGGGGGGGCCAACAATGAGCAGTTCTTC TRBJ2-1 TRBV9 TRBD2
CAWSLSVGQPGWQYF TGTGCCTGGAGTCTTAGCGTCGGACAGCCGGGGTGGCAGTACTTC TRBJ2-7 TRBV30 NA
CASSRGAGEEATQYF TGTGCCAGCAGCCGTGGAGCGGGGGAGGAGGCGACCCAGTACTTC TRBJ2-5 TRBV9 TRBD2
CASSSDRGNEQFF TGTGCCAGCAGCTCCGACAGGGGGAATGAGCAGTTCTTC TRBJ2-1 TRBV11-2 TRBD1
CASSVGASDVADTQYF TGTGCCAGCAGCGTAGGGGCTAGCGATGTGGCAGATACGCAGTATTTT TRBJ2-3 TRBV9 NA
CASSPGQGKLDTEAFF TGTGCCAGCAGCCCCGGACAGGGGAAATTGGACACTGAAGCTTTCTTT TRBJ1-1 TRBV7-9 TRBD1
CASSYHPRDTEAFF TGTGCCAGCAGTTATCACCCCAGGGACACTGAAGCTTTCTTT TRBJ1-1 TRBV27 NA
CASSLGGLVAQYF TGTGCCAGCAGCCTAGGGGGACTAGTAGCGCAGTATTTT TRBJ2-3 TRBV13 TRBD2
CAWRPGQGSGAFF TGTGCCTGGCGGCCGGGACAGGGATCTGGGGCTTTCTTT TRBJ1-1 TRBV30 TRBD1
CASSVASSGDTGELFF TGTGCCAGCAGCGTAGCGAGTAGCGGGGACACCGGGGAGCTGTTTTTT TRBJ2-2 TRBV9 TRBD2
CASRVRGSSYEQYF TGTGCCAGTCGGGTCCGAGGGAGCTCCTACGAGCAGTACTTC TRBJ2-7 TRBV28 NA
CATSRGTSGQETQYF TGTGCCACCAGCAGAGGGACTAGCGGACAAGAGACCCAGTACTTC TRBJ2-5 TRBV15 TRBD2
CASRKKETYEQYF TGTGCCAGCAGGAAGAAAGAAACCTACGAGCAGTACTTC TRBJ2-7 TRBV5-6 NA
CASRDGQYHYGYTF TGTGCCAGCAGAGACGGACAGTACCACTATGGCTACACCTTC TRBJ1-2 TRBV9 NA
CASIDSGRLYEQYF TGTGCCTCAATAGACAGCGGGAGACTCTACGAGCAGTACTTC TRBJ2-7 TRBV28 TRBD2
CASSPGPGNTIYF TGCGCCAGCAGCCCAGGGCCCGGAAACACCATATATTTT TRBJ1-3 TRBV4-1 NA
CASSLVGLGGETQYF TGTGCCAGCAGCTTGGTCGGACTAGGGGGGGAGACCCAGTACTTC TRBJ2-5 TRBV5-4 NA
CASNTGGYTQYF TGTGCCAGCAATACAGGGGGGTATACGCAGTATTTT TRBJ2-3 TRBV11-2 TRBD1
CASSQDQGIMNTEAFF TGCGCCAGCAGCCAAGATCAGGGGATCATGAACACTGAAGCTTTCTTT TRBJ1-1 TRBV4-1 NA